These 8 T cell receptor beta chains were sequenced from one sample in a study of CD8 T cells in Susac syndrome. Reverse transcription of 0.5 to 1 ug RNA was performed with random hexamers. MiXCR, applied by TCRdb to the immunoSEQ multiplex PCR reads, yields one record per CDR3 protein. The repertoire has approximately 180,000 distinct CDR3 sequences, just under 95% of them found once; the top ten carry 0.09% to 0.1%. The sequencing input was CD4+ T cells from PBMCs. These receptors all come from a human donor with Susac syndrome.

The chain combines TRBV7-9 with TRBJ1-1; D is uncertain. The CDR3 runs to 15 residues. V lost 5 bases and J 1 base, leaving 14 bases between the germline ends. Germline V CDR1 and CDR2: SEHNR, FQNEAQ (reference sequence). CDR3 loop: CASSPNIRENTEAFF. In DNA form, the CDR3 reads TGTGCCAGCAGCCCGAACATTAGGGAGAACACTGAAGCTTTCTTT.

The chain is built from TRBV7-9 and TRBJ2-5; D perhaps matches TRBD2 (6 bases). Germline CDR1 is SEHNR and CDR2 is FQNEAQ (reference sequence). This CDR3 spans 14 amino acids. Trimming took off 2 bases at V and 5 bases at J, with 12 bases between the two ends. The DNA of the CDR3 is TGTGCCAGCAGCTTATCCGGGGAGGCGGAGACCCAGTACTTC. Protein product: CASSLSGEAETQYF.

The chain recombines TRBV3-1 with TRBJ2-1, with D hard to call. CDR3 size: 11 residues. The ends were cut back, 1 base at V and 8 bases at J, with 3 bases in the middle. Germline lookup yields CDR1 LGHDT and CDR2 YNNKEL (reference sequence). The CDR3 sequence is CASSQVDEQFF. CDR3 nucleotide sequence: TGTGCCAGCAGCCAAGTTGATGAGCAGTTCTTC.

This CDR3 is CASSQIGQYGYTF. In DNA form, the CDR3 reads TGCGCCAGCAGCCAGATTGGACAGTATGGCTACACCTTC. This chain uses TRBV4-1 with TRBJ1-2; weak D call: TRBD1 (6 bases). V lost 3 bases, J lost 5 bases, and 10 bases lay in between. Germline V gene sequence: CDR1 MGHRA, CDR2 YSYEKL. The CDR3 runs 13 residues.

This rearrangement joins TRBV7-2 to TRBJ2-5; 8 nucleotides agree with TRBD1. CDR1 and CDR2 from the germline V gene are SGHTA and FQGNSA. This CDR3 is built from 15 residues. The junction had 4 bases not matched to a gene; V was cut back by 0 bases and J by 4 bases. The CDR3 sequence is CASSLARGRGETQYF. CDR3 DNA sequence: TGTGCCAGCAGCTTAGCCAGGGGGCGAGGAGAGACCCAGTACTTC.

CDR3 in amino acids: CSAIGQGNTIYF. The CDR3 DNA follows: TGCAGTGCTATAGGACAGGGGAACACCATATATTTT. The chain has TRBV20-1 and TRBJ1-3; TRBD1 agrees at 9 bases. Germline lookup yields CDR1 DFQATT and CDR2 SNEGSKA (reference sequence). V was pared by 4 bases and J by 7 bases, with 2 bases of the junction left unmatched. This CDR3 region has 12 residues.

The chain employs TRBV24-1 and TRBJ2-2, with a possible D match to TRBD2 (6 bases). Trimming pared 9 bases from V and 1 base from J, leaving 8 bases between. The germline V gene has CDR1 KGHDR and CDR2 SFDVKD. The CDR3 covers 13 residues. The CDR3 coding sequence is TGTGCCACCGGGCGGGAGAACACCGGGGAGCTGTTTTTT. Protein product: CATGRENTGELFF.

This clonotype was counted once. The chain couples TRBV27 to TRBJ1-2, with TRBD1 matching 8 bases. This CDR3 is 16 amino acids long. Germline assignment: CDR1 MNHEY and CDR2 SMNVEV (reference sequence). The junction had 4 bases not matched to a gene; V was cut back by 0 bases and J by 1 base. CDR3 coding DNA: TGTGCCAGCAGTTTATCGGGGACAGGTCGTAACTATGGCTACACCTTC. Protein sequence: CASSLSGTGRNYGYTF.